This T cell receptor beta chain comes out of a study of identical twins. A universal primer site came from template switching; cDNA carried unique molecular identifiers. TCRdb re-called the 5' RACE reads with MiXCR, one entry per CDR3 protein. The table includes roughly 250,000 distinct CDR3 sequences, over 12% detected once. V was clipped by 3 bases and J by 6 bases; unmatched bases: 14. CDR3 size: 18 residues. In germline, CDR1 is MNHEY, CDR2 SMNVEV (reference sequence). On this clonotype itself: Its antigen is undetermined.

Study conclusions and caveats: There is a chance that invariant MAIT and iNKT cells partially muddied zero-insertion analyses. Twins shared beta out-of-frame sequences in excess, but this excess was weaker.

Healthy Caucasians were all of the donors. The chain links TRBV27 to TRBJ2-1; 10 bases agree with TRBD2. The clonotype originates from a young woman in good health. The sequenced sample was memory (CD45RO+) T cells sorted from blood. The CDR3 is CASSLIPGTSVSSNEQFF. The CDR3 DNA follows: TGTGCCAGCAGTTTGATCCCCGGGACTAGCGTTTCGTCCAATGAGCAGTTCTTC.